The present T cell receptor beta chain was sequenced within a study of cytomegalovirus exposure and HLA in healthy donors. Study-wide findings and caveats: Earlier analysis yielded a pattern in which most TCR beta V segments were productive about 87% or about 30% of the time. Researchers reported in a later analysis that a missense DCLRE1C variant was tied to TCR beta V- and J-gene trimming.

PCR involved 60 Vbeta and 13 Jbeta primers. Sequencing used immunoSEQ multiplex PCR; TCRdb keeps in-frame clones, though not all of them. Its table lists 150,000 to 200,000 clones. The V end was cut by 3 bases, the J end by 2 bases, with 7 bases between. Germline V gives CDR1 SNHLY, CDR2 FYNNEI. This CDR3 is built from 13 residues. As to this clone: Its specificity is unknown.

Sequencing used PBMCs. The chain uses TRBV2 and TRBJ2-5, with D uncertain. This receptor was taken from a man aged 25-45 years in good health and CMV-seronegative. CDR3 protein: CASSDSHQETQYF. As DNA, the CDR3 is TGTGCCAGCAGTGATAGTCATCAAGAGACCCAGTACTTC.